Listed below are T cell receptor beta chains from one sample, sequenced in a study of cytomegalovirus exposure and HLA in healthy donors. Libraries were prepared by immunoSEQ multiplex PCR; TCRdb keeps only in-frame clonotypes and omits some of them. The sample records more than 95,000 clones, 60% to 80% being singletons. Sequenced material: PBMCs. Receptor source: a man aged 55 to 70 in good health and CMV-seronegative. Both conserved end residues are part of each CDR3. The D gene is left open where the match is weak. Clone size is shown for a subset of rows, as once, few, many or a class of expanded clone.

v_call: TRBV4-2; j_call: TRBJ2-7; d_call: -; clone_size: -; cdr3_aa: CASSHSRLAGYEQYF; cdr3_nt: TGTGCCAGCAGCCATTCGAGACTTGCCGGTTACGAGCAGTACTTC
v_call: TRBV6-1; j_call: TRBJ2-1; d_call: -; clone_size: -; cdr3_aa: CASSELTGSNNEQFF; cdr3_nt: TGTGCCAGCAGTGAATTAACAGGGAGCAACAATGAGCAGTTCTTC
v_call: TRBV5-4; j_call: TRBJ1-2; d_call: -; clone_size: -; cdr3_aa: CASSSTGRDGYTF; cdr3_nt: TGTGCCAGCAGCTCTACAGGGCGGGATGGCTACACCTTC
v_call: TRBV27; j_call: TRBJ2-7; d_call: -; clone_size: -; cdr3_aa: CASSPRGPSSYEQYF; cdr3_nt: TGTGCCAGCAGCCCGCGGGGGCCCAGCTCCTACGAGCAGTACTTC
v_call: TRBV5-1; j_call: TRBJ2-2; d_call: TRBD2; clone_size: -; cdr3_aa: CASSSGTSGNTGELFF; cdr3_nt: TGCGCCAGCAGCTCGGGGACTAGCGGGAACACCGGGGAGCTGTTTTTT
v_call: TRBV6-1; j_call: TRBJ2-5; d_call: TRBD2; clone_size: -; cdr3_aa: CASRRDLAGEETQYF; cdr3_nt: TGTGCCAGCAGACGGGATCTAGCGGGAGAAGAGACCCAGTACTTC
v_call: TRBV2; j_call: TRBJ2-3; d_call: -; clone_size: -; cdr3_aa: CASRINLGHGTPTDTQYF; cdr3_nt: TGTGCCAGCAGGATAAACTTGGGACACGGCACCCCCACAGATACGCAGTATTTT
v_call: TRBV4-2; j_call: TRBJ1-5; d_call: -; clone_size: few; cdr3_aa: CASSQGGESQPQHF; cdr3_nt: TGTGCCAGCAGCCAAGGGGGGGAGAGTCAGCCCCAGCATTTT
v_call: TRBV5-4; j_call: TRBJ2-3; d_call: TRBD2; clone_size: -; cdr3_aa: CASSDGLAGDTQYF; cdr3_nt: TGTGCCAGCAGCGACGGACTAGCAGGAGATACGCAGTATTTT
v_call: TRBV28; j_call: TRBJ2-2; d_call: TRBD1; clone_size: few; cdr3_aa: CASSPPLGQGIPGELFF; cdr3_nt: TGTGCCAGCAGTCCACCATTGGGACAGGGGATCCCCGGGGAGCTGTTTTTT
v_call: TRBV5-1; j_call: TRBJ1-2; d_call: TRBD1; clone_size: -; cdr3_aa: CASQDRGGLDYTF; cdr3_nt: TGCGCCAGCCAGGACAGGGGTGGGCTGGACTACACCTTC
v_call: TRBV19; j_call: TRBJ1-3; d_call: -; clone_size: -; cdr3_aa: CASSMRQISSGNTIYF; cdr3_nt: TGTGCCAGTAGTATGAGGCAGATATCATCTGGAAACACCATATATTTT
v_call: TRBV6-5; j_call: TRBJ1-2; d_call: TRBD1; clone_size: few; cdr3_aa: CASCRQGFGYTF; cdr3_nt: TGTGCCAGCTGCAGACAGGGGTTCGGCTACACCTTC
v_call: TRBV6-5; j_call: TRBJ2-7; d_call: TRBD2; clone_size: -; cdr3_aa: CASRSRLAGSYEQYF; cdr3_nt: TGTGCCAGCAGGAGTAGGTTAGCGGGAAGCTACGAGCAGTACTTC
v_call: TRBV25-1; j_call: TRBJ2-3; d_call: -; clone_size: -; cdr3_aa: CASRDPGTSTDTQYF; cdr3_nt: TGTGCCAGCAGAGACCCCGGGACTAGCACAGATACGCAGTATTTT
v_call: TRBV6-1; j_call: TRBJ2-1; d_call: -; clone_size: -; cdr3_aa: CASSDGINHNEQFF; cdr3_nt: TGTGCCAGCAGTGACGGGATAAACCACAATGAGCAGTTCTTC
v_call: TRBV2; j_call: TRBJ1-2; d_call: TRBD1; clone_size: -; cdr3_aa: CASSLLTGDGYTF; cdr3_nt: TGTGCCAGCAGCCTATTGACAGGGGATGGCTACACCTTC
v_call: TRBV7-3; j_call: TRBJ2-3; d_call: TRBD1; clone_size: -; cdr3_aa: CASSPLTGTASTDTQYF; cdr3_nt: TGTGCCAGCAGCCCCCTTACCGGGACAGCAAGCACAGATACGCAGTATTTT
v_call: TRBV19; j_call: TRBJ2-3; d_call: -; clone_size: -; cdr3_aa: CASSIKVGLGAATDTQYF; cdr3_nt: TGTGCCAGTAGTATTAAAGTTGGGCTGGGAGCAGCCACAGATACGCAGTATTTT
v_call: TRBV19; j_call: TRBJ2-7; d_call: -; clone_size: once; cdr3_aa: CASRRQYSYEQYF; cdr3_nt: TGTGCCAGTAGGAGACAGTACTCCTACGAGCAGTACTTC
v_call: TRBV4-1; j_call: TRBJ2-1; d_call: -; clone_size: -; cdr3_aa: CASSQTLDSYNEQFF; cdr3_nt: TGCGCCAGCAGCCAAACTTTAGACTCCTACAATGAGCAGTTCTTC
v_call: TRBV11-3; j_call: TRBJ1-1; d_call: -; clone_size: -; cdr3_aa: CASSPGLRAFF; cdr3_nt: TGTGCCAGCAGCCCGGGACTACGGGCTTTCTTT
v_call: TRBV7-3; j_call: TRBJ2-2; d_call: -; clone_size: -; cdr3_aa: CASSLRAWAGELFF; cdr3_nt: TGTGCCAGCAGCTTGAGGGCTTGGGCCGGGGAGCTGTTTTTT
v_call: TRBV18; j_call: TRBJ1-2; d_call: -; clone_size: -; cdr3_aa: CASSPTDDVNYGYTF; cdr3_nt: TGTGCCAGCTCGCCTACAGACGACGTTAACTATGGCTACACCTTC
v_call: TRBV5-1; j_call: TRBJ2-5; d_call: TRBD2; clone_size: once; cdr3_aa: CASSWTSVTETQYF; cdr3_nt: TGCGCCAGCAGCTGGACTAGCGTCACGGAGACCCAGTACTTC
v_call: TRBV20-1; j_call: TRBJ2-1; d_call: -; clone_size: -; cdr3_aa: CSASPTNEQFF; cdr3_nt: TGCAGTGCTAGTCCTACCAATGAGCAGTTCTTC
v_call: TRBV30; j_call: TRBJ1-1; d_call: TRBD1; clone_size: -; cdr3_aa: CAWRKALPGTGSTEAFF; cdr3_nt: TGTGCCTGGAGGAAGGCCCTTCCCGGGACAGGAAGCACTGAAGCTTTCTTT
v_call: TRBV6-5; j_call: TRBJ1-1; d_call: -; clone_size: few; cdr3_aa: CASSYPQGASTEAFF; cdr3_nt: TGTGCCAGCAGTTACCCCCAAGGGGCGAGCACTGAAGCTTTCTTT
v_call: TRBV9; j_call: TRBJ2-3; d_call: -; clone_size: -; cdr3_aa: CASSVSRGRSVVDTQYF; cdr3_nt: TGTGCCAGCAGCGTAAGTCGGGGGAGGTCGGTTGTAGATACGCAGTATTTT
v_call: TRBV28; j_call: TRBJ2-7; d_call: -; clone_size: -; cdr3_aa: CASSLTQYEQYF; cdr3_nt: TGTGCCAGCAGTTTAACCCAATACGAGCAGTACTTC
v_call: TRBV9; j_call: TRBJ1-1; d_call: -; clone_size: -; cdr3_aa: CASSSGGSNTEAFF; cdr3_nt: TGTGCCAGCAGCTCTGGAGGTTCCAACACTGAAGCTTTCTTT
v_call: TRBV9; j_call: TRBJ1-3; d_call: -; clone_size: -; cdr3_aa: CASSERLTAGNTIYF; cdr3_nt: TGTGCCAGCAGCGAAAGATTGACTGCTGGAAACACCATATATTTT
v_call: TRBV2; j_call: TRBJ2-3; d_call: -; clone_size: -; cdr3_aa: CASDRNTDTQYF; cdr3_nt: TGTGCCAGCGACAGAAACACAGATACGCAGTATTTT
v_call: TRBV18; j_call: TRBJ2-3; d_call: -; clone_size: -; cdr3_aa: CASSPLPGPKGGYADTQYF; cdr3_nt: TGTGCCAGCTCACCACTCCCAGGCCCCAAGGGAGGTTATGCAGATACGCAGTATTTT
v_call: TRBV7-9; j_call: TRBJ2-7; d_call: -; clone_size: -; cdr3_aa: CASSLDPGVPYEQYF; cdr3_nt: TGTGCCAGCAGCTTAGATCCAGGGGTCCCCTACGAGCAGTACTTC
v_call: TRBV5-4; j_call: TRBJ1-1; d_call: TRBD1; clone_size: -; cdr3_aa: CASRLGRDRGPNTEAFF; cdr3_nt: TGTGCCAGCAGATTGGGCCGGGACAGGGGGCCGAACACTGAAGCTTTCTTT
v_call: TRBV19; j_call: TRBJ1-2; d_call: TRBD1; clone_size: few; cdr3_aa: CASKETGVRGYTF; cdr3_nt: TGTGCCAGTAAAGAGACAGGGGTTCGTGGCTACACCTTC
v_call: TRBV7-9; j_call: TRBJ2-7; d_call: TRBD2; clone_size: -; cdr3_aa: CASTLGISGGPYEQYF; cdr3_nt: TGTGCCAGCACCTTGGGGATTAGCGGGGGGCCCTACGAGCAGTACTTC